This passage covers 32 T cell receptor beta chains from one sample sequenced in a study of blood T cell repertoires in COVID-19. Data came from immunoSEQ multiplex PCR; TCRdb stores just in-frame clones and leaves some out. In the table there are 35,000 to 45,000 clones, 80% to 90% of which are singletons. Sequencing was carried out using peripheral blood. These receptors all come from a human donor in a cohort sampled during active COVID-19.

V and J are TRBV19 and TRBJ1-6; TRBD1 matches 8 bases. V was clipped by 5 bases and J by 10 bases; unmatched bases: 7. Per germline, CDR1 LNHDA and CDR2 SQIVND (reference sequence). The CDR3 extends over 14 amino acids. As DNA, the CDR3 is TGTGCCAGTAGTCCGGACAGGGTTGAATCACCCCTCCACTTT. This sequence encodes CASSPDRVESPLHF.

This clone was recorded only once. The chain uses TRBV5-1 and TRBJ2-3; TRBD2 aligns across 13 bases. Germline V lookup: CDR1 SGHRS, CDR2 YFSETQ. The CDR3 runs 16 residues. The V segment lost 4 bases and the J segment 0 bases; nucleotides outside the gene matches: 2. The CDR3: CASSKTSGRSTDTQYF. The CDR3 DNA follows: TGCGCCAGCAGCAAGACTAGCGGGAGGAGCACAGATACGCAGTATTTT.

CDR3 protein: CASSLESSVGQGIYEQYF. CDR3 in DNA: TGTGCCAGCAGCCTAGAATCCTCGGTCGGACAGGGGATTTACGAGCAGTACTTC. The chain is built from TRBV7-8 and TRBJ2-7; 9 bases map to TRBD1. The CDR3 has 18 amino acids. V dropped 5 bases and J dropped 4; count of bases not matched to a gene: 18. The germline V gene has CDR1 SGHVS and CDR2 FQNEAQ.

V is TRBV6-5 and J is TRBJ2-7; D may be TRBD2 (5 bases). There are 13 residues in the CDR3. V gave up 7 bases and J gave up 0 bases, with 10 bases separating them. Per the germline V gene, CDR1 is MNHEY and CDR2 is SVGAGI. CDR3 region: CASTPGSSYEQYF. CDR3 in DNA: TGTGCCAGCACCCCGGGGAGCTCCTACGAGCAGTACTTC.

The chain links TRBV30 to TRBJ1-4; no definite D call. Per the germline V gene, CDR1 is GTSNPN and CDR2 is SVGIG (reference sequence). Trimming pared 3 bases from V and 8 bases from J, leaving 13 bases between. The CDR3 totals 13 residues. In DNA form, the CDR3 reads TGTGCCTGGAGCCAAACTTTATCGGAAAAACTGTTTTTT. Translating it yields CAWSQTLSEKLFF. The variable domain in full, completed from reference TRBV30 and TRBJ1-4, reads SQTIHQWPATLVQPVGSPLSLECTVEGTSNPNLYWYRQAAGRGLQLLFYSVGIGQISSEVPQNLSASRPQDRQFILSSKKLLLSDSGFYLCAWSQTLSEKLFFGSGTQLSVL.

The V and J genes are TRBV7-2 and TRBJ2-5, with 12 nucleotides matching TRBD2. Germline CDR1 is SGHTA and CDR2 is FQGNSA. Trimming removed 2 bases from V and 5 bases from J; junction bases left unmatched: 6. The CDR3 length is 16 residues. This CDR3 reads CASSLQTSGSGETQYF. CDR3 bases: TGTGCCAGCAGCTTACAGACTAGCGGGAGTGGGGAGACCCAGTACTTC.

The chain couples TRBV19 to TRBJ2-1, with a tentative D call TRBD1 (5 bases). Germline loops: CDR1 LNHDA, CDR2 SQIVND (reference sequence). The CDR3 runs to 16 residues. The germline V and J ends were trimmed by 3 bases and 2 bases, with 14 bases remaining between them. The CDR3 bases are TGTGCCAGTAGTATCGGGTCCAGGGCCGCCTACAATGAGCAGTTCTTC. Protein: CASSIGSRAAYNEQFF.

The gene calls are TRBV5-5 and TRBJ2-3, with D possibly TRBD2 on 7 matching bases. Germline values: CDR1 SGHKS, CDR2 YYEKEE (reference sequence). Deletions cut 0 bases from V and 2 bases from J, with 10 bases between. This CDR3 contains 15 residues. CDR3: CASSLEGGSTDTQYF. The CDR3 DNA is TGTGCCAGCAGCTTGGAGGGGGGGTCCACAGATACGCAGTATTTT.

This sequence joins TRBV4-1 and TRBJ2-7; 9 positions agree with TRBD1. CDR1 and CDR2 (germline): MGHRA, YSYEKL. The V segment lost 0 bases and the J segment 4 bases; nucleotides outside the gene matches: 7. This CDR3 region has 16 residues. The CDR3 sequence: CASSQEGQGPLYEQYF. CDR3 DNA sequence: TGCGCCAGCAGCCAAGAAGGACAGGGGCCTCTTTACGAGCAGTACTTC.

The CDR3: CASSVPGLADEQFF. The CDR3, as DNA: TGTGCCAGCAGCGTGCCGGGACTAGCCGATGAGCAGTTCTTC. The chain links TRBV3-1 (or the pseudogene TRBV3-2) to TRBJ2-1; 9 nucleotides agree with TRBD2. Per the germline V gene, CDR1 is LGHDT and CDR2 is YNNKEL (reference sequence). The CDR3 length is 14 residues. The ends lost 5 bases at V and 8 bases at J; junction bases unmatched: 7.

The chain uses TRBV5-1 and TRBJ2-1, with 7 bases aligning to TRBD1. This CDR3 is built from 15 residues. Germline CDR1 and CDR2: SGHRS and YFSETQ. The V segment lost 2 bases and the J segment 8 bases; nucleotides outside the gene matches: 10. The CDR3 here is CASSLSRGREDEQFF. CDR3 sequence (DNA): TGCGCCAGCAGCTTAAGTAGGGGGCGCGAGGATGAGCAGTTCTTC.

The chain couples TRBV18 to TRBJ1-1, with D perhaps TRBD1 (5 bases). The CDR3 has 15 residues. Between the trimmed V and J ends, which lost 2 bases and 3 bases, there was a span of 13 bases. Germline V gene sequence: CDR1 KGHSH, CDR2 LQKENI. CDR3 amino acids: CASSPGRTGDTEAFF. CDR3 in DNA: TGTGCCAGCTCACCAGGGAGGACGGGGGACACTGAAGCTTTCTTT.

The chain carries TRBV19 and TRBJ1-1; D gene ambiguous. Trimming took off 3 bases at V and 8 bases at J, with 16 bases between the two ends. CDR1 and CDR2 from the germline V gene are LNHDA and SQIVND (reference sequence). This CDR3 spans 14 amino acids. Written as DNA, the CDR3 is TGTGCCAGTAGTATCGGGATCGAGGGTTCCGAAGCTTTCTTT. Residues: CASSIGIEGSEAFF.

This chain links TRBV27 with TRBJ2-1, with 8 bases aligning to TRBD1. The V segment lost 7 bases and the J segment 1 base; nucleotides outside the gene matches: 12. This CDR3 has 17 residues. Germline values: CDR1 MNHEY, CDR2 SMNVEV (reference sequence). In DNA, the CDR3 is TGTGCCAGCAAGAAATTCTCGACAGGGGCATCCTACAATGAGCAGTTCTTC. The encoded protein is CASKKFSTGASYNEQFF.

The chain employs TRBV28 and TRBJ1-1; D is unclear. This CDR3 region has 14 residues. V lost 5 bases to trimming and J lost 1 base, with 11 bases between them. The germline V gene has CDR1 MDHEN and CDR2 SYDVKM. CDR3 region: CASSPRVGNTEAFF. Written as DNA, the CDR3 is TGTGCCAGCAGTCCCCGGGTAGGGAACACTGAAGCTTTCTTT.

J is TRBJ2-5 and V is TRBV5-1; possibly TRBD2 for D (6 bases). There are 15 residues in the CDR3. Germline V gene lookup returns CDR1 SGHRS and CDR2 YFSETQ. With 2 bases removed from V and 7 bases from J, the gap between germline ends came to 18 bases. The CDR3 DNA is TGCGCCAGCAGCTTTAACTCGGGGGTCACAGGGACCCAGTACTTC. Translation gives CASSFNSGVTGTQYF. Supplemented by reference TRBV5-1 and TRBJ2-5, the full variable domain reads KAGVTQTPRYLIKTRGQQVTLSCSPISGHRSVSWYQQTPGQGLQFLFEYFSETQRNKGNFPGRFSGRQFSNSRSEMNVSTLELGDSALYLCASSFNSGVTGTQYFGPGTRLLVL.

This chain links TRBV29-1 with TRBJ1-1, with 8 bases that match TRBD1. The CDR3 covers 15 residues. Germline V gene data show CDR1 as SQVTM and CDR2 as ANQGSEA. Trimming took 2 bases from V and 3 from J; bases not matched to a gene: 8. CDR3 DNA sequence: TGCAGCGTTGAAACCCTTTACAGGGGGTACACTGAAGCTTTCTTT. Translation gives CSVETLYRGYTEAFF.

A single count supports this clone. This chain uses TRBV30 with TRBJ2-7, with a possible D match to TRBD1 (5 bases). The germline CDR1 and CDR2 sequences are GTSNPN and SVGIG (reference sequence). The CDR3 extends over 12 amino acids. V lost 0 bases to trimming and J lost 7 bases, with 10 bases between them. CDR3 DNA: TGTGCCTGGAGTGTAATAAGGGGAGAGCAGTACTTC. Encoded protein: CAWSVIRGEQYF.

This rearrangement joins TRBV28 to TRBJ2-5, with 8 nucleotides matching TRBD2. The germline V gene encodes CDR1 MDHEN and CDR2 SYDVKM. The CDR3 covers 14 residues. J was trimmed by 5 bases and V by 5 bases; bases with no gene match: 7. CDR3 protein: CASSKERGGETQYF. The CDR3 DNA sequence: TGTGCCAGCAGTAAAGAGCGCGGGGGGGAGACCCAGTACTTC.

The chain couples TRBV19 to TRBJ1-5; D is possibly TRBD1 (5 bases). This CDR3 comprises 14 residues. CDR1 and CDR2 (germline): LNHDA, SQIVND (reference sequence). Trimming shortened V by 0 bases and J by 9 bases, and 12 bases separated the two germline ends. In DNA form, the CDR3 reads TGTGCCAGTAGTATAGACCAGGGAAGGTGGCCCCAGCATTTT. This encodes CASSIDQGRWPQHF.

The chain uses TRBV5-1 and TRBJ1-2; no clear D gene. Trimming took 4 bases from V and 2 from J, leaving 12 bases between them. The CDR3 covers 14 residues. The germline V gene encodes CDR1 SGHRS and CDR2 YFSETQ. CDR3 loop: CASSPRPVNYGYTF. In DNA, the CDR3 is TGCGCCAGCAGCCCGAGGCCAGTGAACTATGGCTACACCTTC.

The chain couples TRBV24-1 to TRBJ2-5, with 9 bases lining up with TRBD1. The V and J ends lost 3 bases and 5 bases, in that order; junction bases with no gene match: 9. This CDR3 spans 16 amino acids. The germline CDR1 and CDR2 sequences are KGHDR and SFDVKD. The CDR3 DNA follows: TGTGCCACCAGTGATCCGGGACAGGGACGTGGGGAGACCCAGTACTTC. Protein: CATSDPGQGRGETQYF.

The V gene is TRBV7-6, the J gene TRBJ2-1; 11 nucleotides match TRBD2. Germline V gene sequence: CDR1 SGHVS, CDR2 FNYEAQ. Unmatched junction bases numbered 13, after V lost 4 bases and J lost 5 bases. The CDR3 extends over 18 amino acids. The CDR3, as DNA: TGTGCCAGCAGCTCCTTAGCGGGAGGGCCATATCAGAACAATGAGCAGTTCTTC. Encoded protein: CASSSLAGGPYQNNEQFF. Supplemented by reference TRBV7-6 and TRBJ2-1, the full variable domain reads GAGVSQSPRYKVTKRGQDVALRCDPISGHVSLYWYRQALGQGPEFLTYFNYEAQQDKSGLPNDRFSAERPEGSISTLTIQRTEQRDSAMYRCASSSLAGGPYQNNEQFFGPGTRLTVL.

The CDR3 loop is CASSYFLSGELFF. CDR3 DNA sequence: TGTGCCAGCAGTTACTTTCTTTCTGGGGAGCTGTTTTTT. The rearrangement uses TRBV6-2 or TRBV6-3 and TRBJ2-2; D remains ambiguous. Trimming stripped 1 base from V and 8 bases from J, with 8 bases between. This CDR3 comprises 13 residues. Germline CDR1 MNHEY, CDR2 SVGEGT.

This clone was seen a single time. This chain joins TRBV5-6 and TRBJ2-5, with 14 bases identical to TRBD2. CDR3 length equals 18 residues. Germline trimming cut 4 bases from V and 4 bases from J; bases unmatched to any gene: 12. CDR1 SGHDT and CDR2 YYEEEE come from the germline V gene. The CDR3 DNA is TGTGCCAGCAGCCCGGCGTGGGGACTAGCGGGGGCGGGAGAGACCCAGTACTTC. Its translation: CASSPAWGLAGAGETQYF. The entire variable domain, with the rest obtained from reference TRBV5-6 and TRBJ2-5, is as follows: DAGVTQSPTHLIKTRGQQVTLRCSPKSGHDTVSWYQQALGQGPQFIFQYYEEEERQRGNFPDRFSGHQFPNYSSELNVNALLLGDSALYLCASSPAWGLAGAGETQYFGPGTRLLVL.

J is TRBJ2-5 and V is TRBV2; the match to TRBD2 covers 9 bases. Germline V lookup: CDR1 SNHLY, CDR2 FYNNEI. Unmatched junction bases numbered 10, after V lost 7 bases and J lost 1 base. The CDR3 is made up of 16 amino acids. The CDR3 region is CASKVDSGSSQETQYF. CDR3 coding DNA: TGTGCCAGCAAAGTCGATAGCGGGAGTAGCCAAGAGACCCAGTACTTC.

The chain joins TRBV19 to TRBJ1-5; D remains ambiguous. The CDR3 is 15 residues long. Germline CDR1 and CDR2: LNHDA and SQIVND (reference sequence). With 9 bases removed from V and 6 bases from J, the gap between germline ends came to 21 bases. CDR3 DNA sequence: TGTGCCAGCCTGGAGGGAGGGATCTTTAGTCAGCCCCAGCATTTT. Protein product: CASLEGGIFSQPQHF.

The V and J genes are TRBV11-1 and TRBJ2-7; 8 bases map to TRBD1. The junction had 4 bases not matched to a gene; V was cut back by 6 bases and J by 0 bases. CDR3 length equals 14 residues. Germline V lookup: CDR1 SGHAT, CDR2 FQDESV (reference sequence). CDR3 loop: CASRRGTGSYEQYF. DNA of the CDR3: TGTGCCAGCAGGAGAGGGACAGGCTCCTACGAGCAGTACTTC.

This sequence joins TRBV5-1 and TRBJ2-3, with 7 bases aligning to TRBD2. Germline CDR1 and CDR2: SGHRS and YFSETQ. This CDR3 is 14 amino acids long. The V segment lost 2 bases and the J segment 0 bases; nucleotides outside the gene matches: 0. CDR3 sequence: CASSFSGSTDTQYF. CDR3 DNA: TGCGCCAGCAGCTTTAGCGGGAGCACAGATACGCAGTATTTT.

CDR3 DNA sequence: TGTGCCAGCAGCGTTAGCGGGGGGACTGAGCAGTTCTTC. Its translation is CASSVSGGTEQFF. V is TRBV5-4 and J is TRBJ2-1, with 10 nucleotides matching TRBD2. J was trimmed by 9 bases and V by 4 bases; bases with no gene match: 4. Looked up from germline, CDR1 is SGHNT and CDR2 is YYREEE (reference sequence). The CDR3 has 13 amino acids.

The chain couples TRBV7-9 to TRBJ1-1; D uncertain. The ends were cut back, 4 bases at V and 2 bases at J, with 11 bases in the middle. This CDR3 region has 14 residues. The germline V gene encodes CDR1 SEHNR and CDR2 FQNEAQ (reference sequence). The CDR3 is CASSSEGINTEAFF. The CDR3 nucleotides read TGTGCCAGCAGCTCGGAGGGAATTAACACTGAAGCTTTCTTT.

The CDR3, as DNA: TGTGCCACCAGTGGATGGCTAGCGGGAGAAGATGAGCAGTTCTTC. Amino acids: CATSGWLAGEDEQFF. The rearrangement joins TRBV24-1 to TRBJ2-1; 10 nucleotides match TRBD2. In germline, CDR1 is KGHDR, CDR2 SFDVKD. The ends lost 5 bases at V and 8 bases at J; junction bases unmatched: 8. The CDR3 is 15 residues long.